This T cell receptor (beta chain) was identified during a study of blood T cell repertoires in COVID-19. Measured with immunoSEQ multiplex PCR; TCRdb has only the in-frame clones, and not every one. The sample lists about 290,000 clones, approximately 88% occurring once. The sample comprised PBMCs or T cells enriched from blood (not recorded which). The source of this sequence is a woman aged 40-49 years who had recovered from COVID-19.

The CDR3 DNA follows: TGTGCCAGCAGCTTGGGGCAGAACAGTCAGCCCCAGCATTTT. Translation gives CASSLGQNSQPQHF. The rearrangement links TRBV5-8 to TRBJ1-5; D uncertain. This CDR3 spans 14 amino acids. The germline CDR1 and CDR2 sequences are SGHTS and YDEGEE. V was pared by 0 bases and J by 6 bases, with 10 bases between.